The 21 T cell receptor beta chains listed next were all sequenced from one sample in a study of Ad26.COV2.S vaccination and SARS-CoV-2 variants. Specified treatment: 15 to 20 received Ad26.COV2.S at low or high dose, single or two shots; about 5 received placebo; per-sample allocation not given. Sampling was done on day 63 after the first vaccine or placebo injection. The assay was immunoSEQ multiplex PCR, and TCRdb's table has in-frame clones only and misses some. The table has about half a million clones, about nine tenths seen once. Sequenced here: peripheral blood, sampled in a trial of Ad26.COV2.S vaccine versus placebo. The receptors originated from a person aged 18-60 years who received the Ad26.COV2.S COVID-19 vaccine or a placebo.

The chain joins TRBV19 to TRBJ2-7; D ambiguous. V was trimmed by 3 bases and J by 3 bases, leaving 9 bases between them. CDR3 size: 13 residues. CDR1 is LNHDA, CDR2 SQIVND, per germline (reference sequence). The CDR3 coding sequence is TGTGCCAGTAGTATGGGCAGGTACTACGAGCAGTACTTC. Protein sequence: CASSMGRYYEQYF.

V is TRBV19 and J is TRBJ2-1; D is perhaps TRBD1 (6 bases). V lost 5 bases, J lost 7 bases, and 15 bases lay in between. CDR1 and CDR2 (germline): LNHDA, SQIVND (reference sequence). The CDR3 contains 14 residues. CDR3 in amino acids: CASSLVTGANEQFF. CDR3 DNA: TGTGCCAGTAGTCTCGTGACAGGAGCGAATGAGCAGTTCTTC.

This clone was detected only a few times. The rearrangement uses TRBV27 and TRBJ2-7, with 7 bases identical to TRBD2. The CDR3 spans 18 residues. Germline V gene lookup returns CDR1 MNHEY and CDR2 SMNVEV (reference sequence). With 2 bases clipped from V and 4 bases from J, the junction kept 17 bases outside the gene matches. The CDR3 DNA reads TGTGCCAGCAGTTTAGGTCCGGTTTGGGCTAGCGGAGGATACGAGCAGTACTTC. Its protein is CASSLGPVWASGGYEQYF.

The chain is built from TRBV18 and TRBJ1-1; the D is unclear. This CDR3 comprises 15 residues. V was cut by 1 base and J by 1 base, with 10 bases left in between. The germline V gene encodes CDR1 KGHSH and CDR2 LQKENI. The CDR3 loop reads CASSPLFGENTEAFF. DNA of the CDR3: TGTGCCAGCTCACCACTGTTTGGGGAGAACACTGAAGCTTTCTTT.

As to this clone: The identical CDR3 is also encoded by other nucleotide sequences in the sample. The V and J genes are TRBV28 and TRBJ2-7, with no clear D. In germline, CDR1 is MDHEN, CDR2 SYDVKM. CDR3 length: 11 amino acids. V lost 2 bases, J lost 3 bases, and 2 bases lay in between. The CDR3 DNA reads as TGTGCCAGCAGTTTACTCTACGAGCAGTACTTC. This gives the protein CASSLLYEQYF.

The chain joins TRBV18 to TRBJ1-5; D is undetermined. The V gene's germline CDR1 is KGHSH and CDR2 LQKENI. V gave up 5 bases and J gave up 2 bases, with 10 bases separating them. The CDR3 consists of 14 residues. As DNA, the CDR3 is TGTGCCAGCTCAGGGGTCGATGGCAATCAGCCCCAGCATTTT. Translation: CASSGVDGNQPQHF.

The chain has TRBV5-1 and TRBJ2-1; tentatively, D is TRBD1 or TRBD2 (5 bases each). The CDR3 is made up of 14 amino acids. Germline-derived CDR1 and CDR2 are SGHRS and YFSETQ. V was cut by 1 base and J by 9 bases, with 14 bases left in between. The CDR3 DNA sequence: TGCGCCAGCAGCTTGCCCGGGGCACACGGTGAGCAGTTCTTC. Translated: CASSLPGAHGEQFF. Variable domain in full (rest from reference TRBV5-1 and TRBJ2-1): KAGVTQTPRYLIKTRGQQVTLSCSPISGHRSVSWYQQTPGQGLQFLFEYFSETQRNKGNFPGRFSGRQFSNSRSEMNVSTLELGDSALYLCASSLPGAHGEQFFGPGTRLTVL.

The chain uses TRBV27 and TRBJ1-4, with 8 bases identical to TRBD1. The V gene's germline CDR1 is MNHEY and CDR2 SMNVEV (reference sequence). There are 15 residues in the CDR3. V lost 9 bases, J lost 8 bases, and 14 bases stayed unmatched. DNA for the CDR3: TGTGCCAGTCAATCCTTCGGACAGGGTGAGGAAAAACTGTTTTTT. It yields the protein CASQSFGQGEEKLFF.

The genes are TRBV28 and TRBJ2-5, with TRBD2 identical over 10 bases. The CDR3 covers 18 residues. The V gene's germline CDR1 is MDHEN and CDR2 SYDVKM. Unmatched junction bases numbered 15, after V lost 5 bases and J lost 3 bases. The CDR3 is CASSPPAWLAGDEETQYF. The CDR3 DNA is TGTGCCAGCAGTCCTCCCGCCTGGCTAGCGGGAGACGAAGAGACCCAGTACTTC.

This clone has a single count. J is TRBJ2-6 and V is TRBV5-4; 7 positions agree with TRBD1. The germline gives CDR1 SGHNT, CDR2 YYREEE (reference sequence). This CDR3 comprises 15 residues. Germline trimming cut 4 bases from V and 0 bases from J; bases unmatched to any gene: 1. Here the CDR3 DNA reads TGTGCCAGCAGCAGACAGGGCTCTGGGGCCAACGTCCTGACTTTC. Translated: CASSRQGSGANVLTF.

V is TRBV6-5 and J is TRBJ2-3; 9 nucleotides match TRBD2. V lost 4 bases and J lost 3; bases outside the gene matches: 8. Germline CDR1 MNHEY, CDR2 SVGAGI. The CDR3 has 16 amino acids. CDR3 amino acids: CASSFRAGGGTDTQYF. CDR3 in DNA: TGTGCCAGCAGTTTCCGAGCGGGAGGAGGGACAGATACGCAGTATTTT.

The genes are TRBV30 and TRBJ2-3, with 7 positions matching TRBD2. The germline gives CDR1 GTSNPN, CDR2 SVGIG (reference sequence). The CDR3 length is 17 residues. Losses at the gene ends were 4 bases for V and 2 bases for J; bases not matched to a gene: 15. The CDR3 here is CAWKKQKTSIPTDTQYF. CDR3 bases: TGTGCCTGGAAGAAACAAAAGACTAGCATCCCCACAGATACGCAGTATTTT.

This clone was counted many times. The chain carries TRBV4-3 and TRBJ1-1; TRBD1 might be the D (6 bases). There are 15 residues in the CDR3. The ends were cut back, 0 bases at V and 6 bases at J, with 14 bases in the middle. Germline CDR1 reads LGHNA; CDR2 reads YSLEER. CDR3 protein: CASSQESGTPSEAFF. CDR3 DNA: TGCGCCAGCAGCCAAGAATCCGGGACACCCTCTGAAGCTTTCTTT.

J is TRBJ2-1 and V is TRBV5-5; 10 positions agree with TRBD1. The CDR3 covers 16 residues. V shed 5 bases, J shed 4 bases, and the junction held 9 bases outside the gene matches. Looked up from germline, CDR1 is SGHKS and CDR2 is YYEKEE (reference sequence). CDR3 DNA sequence: TGTGCCAGCAGTCTAAAAGGGGACAGGGGTTACAATGAGCAGTTCTTC. This codes for CASSLKGDRGYNEQFF.

The rearrangement links TRBV11-2 to TRBJ1-4; D gene uncertain. CDR3 length: 14 amino acids. Germline CDR1 SGHAT, CDR2 FQNNGV. V shed 3 bases and J shed 3 bases, with 8 bases lying between them. CDR3 region: CASSLGRPNEKLFF. Written as DNA, the CDR3 is TGTGCCAGCAGCTTGGGCAGGCCTAATGAAAAACTGTTTTTT. The whole variable domain, filled in from reference TRBV11-2 and TRBJ1-4, reads EAGVAQSPRYKIIEKRQSVAFWCNPISGHATLYWYQQILGQGPKLLIQFQNNGVVDDSQLPKDRFSAERLKGVDSTLKIQPAKLEDSAVYLCASSLGRPNEKLFFGSGTQLSVL.

This clone was seen once. The chain couples TRBV12-3 or TRBV12-4 to TRBJ1-4; no clear D. The CDR3 has 11 amino acids. V was shortened by 1 base and J by 15 bases, with 9 bases between the two germline ends. For the CDR3, the DNA is TGTGCCAGCAGTTTAGGCCAAGCAATGTTTTTT. Translated: CASSLGQAMFF.

The V and J genes are TRBV3-1 (or the pseudogene TRBV3-2) and TRBJ1-2; no reliable D call. The CDR3 totals 16 residues. The V gene lost 5 bases and the J gene lost 7 bases, with 23 bases spanning the gap. The V gene's germline CDR1 is LGHDT and CDR2 YNNKEL (reference sequence). The DNA for the CDR3 is TGTGCCAGCAGCTTACAAACCGGGCCTCTGGAGGGTGGCTACACCTTC. This translates into CASSLQTGPLEGGYTF.

The chain couples TRBV6-5 to TRBJ2-1; 7 nucleotides align to TRBD2. The CDR3 loop spans 15 amino acids. V was pared by 4 bases and J by 7 bases, with 10 bases of the junction left unmatched. In germline, CDR1 is MNHEY, CDR2 SVGAGI. CDR3 bases: TGTGCCAGCAGTTGGAGGAGCGGGGTGTGGAATGAGCAGTTCTTC. Residues: CASSWRSGVWNEQFF.

The V and J genes are TRBV7-9 and TRBJ1-1, with D possibly TRBD1 on 5 matching bases. Trimming took 3 bases from V and 6 from J, leaving 11 bases between them. The CDR3 spans 13 residues. Per the germline V gene, CDR1 is SEHNR and CDR2 is FQNEAQ (reference sequence). DNA of the CDR3: TGTGCCAGCAGCTTGAGGGACGGACCTGAAGCTTTCTTT. Residues: CASSLRDGPEAFF.

V gene TRBV29-1 combines with J gene TRBJ1-1, with D uncertain. The CDR3 has 12 residues. Germline CDR1 and CDR2: SQVTM and ANQGSEA. V lost 6 bases to trimming and J lost 3 bases, with 11 bases between them. The CDR3: CSVSMRDTEAFF. The CDR3 region has the DNA TGCAGCGTGTCAATGCGGGACACTGAAGCTTTCTTT.

The chain has TRBV30 and TRBJ2-5; 14 bases line up with TRBD2. The V gene end was trimmed by 3 bases and the J gene end by 4 bases; junction bases not matched to a gene: 4. The CDR3 is made up of 15 amino acids. Germline CDR1 is GTSNPN and CDR2 is SVGIG (reference sequence). In nucleotides, the CDR3 is TGTGCCTGGAGCATGGGACTAGCGGGAGCAGAGACCCAGTACTTC. It specifies CAWSMGLAGAETQYF.